This T cell receptor (beta chain) is drawn from a study of cytomegalovirus exposure and HLA in healthy donors. General study points: CMV serostatus was the sole immune exposure information available. Apparent HLA restriction characterized most CMV-associated TCR beta chains in a later analysis.

As for this clone: What it recognizes is unknown.

Healthy individuals who donated bone marrow served as the donors. This PCR relied on a set of 60 Vbeta primers and 13 Jbeta primers. Method: immunoSEQ multiplex PCR; TCRdb's copy keeps in-frame clones and lacks some. The table records 120,000 to 150,000 clones, approximately 70% of them present only once. The CDR3 runs to 14 residues. Deletions cut 3 bases from V and 2 bases from J, with 8 bases between. Germline CDR1 and CDR2: SGDLS and YYNGEE. Sequencing was performed on PBMCs. The rearrangement joins TRBV9 to TRBJ2-2, with D perhaps TRBD1 (6 bases). This clonotype originated in a woman between 35 and 50 years old in good health and CMV-seronegative. In DNA, the CDR3 is TGTGCCAGCAGCGCACAGGGAAACACCGGGGAGCTGTTTTTT. Its translation is CASSAQGNTGELFF.